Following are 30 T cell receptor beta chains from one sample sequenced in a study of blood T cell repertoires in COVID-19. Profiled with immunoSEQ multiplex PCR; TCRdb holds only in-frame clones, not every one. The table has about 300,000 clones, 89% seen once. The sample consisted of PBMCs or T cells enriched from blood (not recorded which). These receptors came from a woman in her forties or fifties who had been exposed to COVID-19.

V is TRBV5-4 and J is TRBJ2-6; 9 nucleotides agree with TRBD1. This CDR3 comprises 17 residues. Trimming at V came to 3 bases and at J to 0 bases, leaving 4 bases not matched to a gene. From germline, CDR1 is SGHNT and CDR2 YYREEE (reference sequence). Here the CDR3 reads CASSYGQGFSGANVLTF. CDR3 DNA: TGTGCCAGCAGCTACGGACAGGGGTTCTCTGGGGCCAACGTCCTGACTTTC.

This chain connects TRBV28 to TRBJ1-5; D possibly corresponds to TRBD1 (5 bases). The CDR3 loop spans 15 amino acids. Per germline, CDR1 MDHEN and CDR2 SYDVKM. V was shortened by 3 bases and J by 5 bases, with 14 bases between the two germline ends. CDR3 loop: CASSLDTGEDQPQHF. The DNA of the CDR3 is TGTGCCAGCAGTTTGGACACCGGTGAGGATCAGCCCCAGCATTTT.

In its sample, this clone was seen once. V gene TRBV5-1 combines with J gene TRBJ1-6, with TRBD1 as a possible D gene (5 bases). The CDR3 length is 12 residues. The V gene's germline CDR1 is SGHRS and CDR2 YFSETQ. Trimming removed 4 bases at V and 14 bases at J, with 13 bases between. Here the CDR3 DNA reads TGCGCCAGCAGCCGAGAAGGACAAGCCCTCCACTTT. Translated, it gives CASSREGQALHF.

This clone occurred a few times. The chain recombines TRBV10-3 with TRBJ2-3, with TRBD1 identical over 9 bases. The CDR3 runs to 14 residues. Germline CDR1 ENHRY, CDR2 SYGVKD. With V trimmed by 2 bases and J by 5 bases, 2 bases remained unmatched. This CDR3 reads CAISEHRGQDTQYF. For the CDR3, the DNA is TGTGCCATCAGTGAGCACAGGGGGCAAGATACGCAGTATTTT.

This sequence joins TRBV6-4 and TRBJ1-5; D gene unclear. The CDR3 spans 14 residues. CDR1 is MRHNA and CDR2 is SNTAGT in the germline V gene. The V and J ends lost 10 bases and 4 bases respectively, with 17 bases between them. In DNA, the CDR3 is TGTGCCACCAGACTCGGGGAAAATAATCAGCCCCAGCATTTT. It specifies CATRLGENNQPQHF.

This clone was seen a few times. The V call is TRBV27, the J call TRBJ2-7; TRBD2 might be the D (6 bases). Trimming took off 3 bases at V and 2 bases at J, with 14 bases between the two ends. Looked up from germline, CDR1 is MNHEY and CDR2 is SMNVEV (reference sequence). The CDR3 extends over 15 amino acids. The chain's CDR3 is CASSFSGTGPYEQYF. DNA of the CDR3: TGTGCCAGCAGTTTCTCCGGGACTGGGCCCTACGAGCAGTACTTC.

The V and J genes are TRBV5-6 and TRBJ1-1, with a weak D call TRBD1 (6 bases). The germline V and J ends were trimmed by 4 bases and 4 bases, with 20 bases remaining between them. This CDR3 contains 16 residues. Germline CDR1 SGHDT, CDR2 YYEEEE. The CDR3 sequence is CASSPPGAQGSTEAFF. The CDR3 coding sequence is TGTGCCAGCAGCCCCCCCGGTGCACAGGGTTCCACTGAAGCTTTCTTT.

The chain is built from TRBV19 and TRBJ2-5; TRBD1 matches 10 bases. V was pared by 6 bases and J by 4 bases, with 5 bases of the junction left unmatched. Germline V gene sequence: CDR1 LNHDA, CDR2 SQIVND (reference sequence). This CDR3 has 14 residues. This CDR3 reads CASSLRDRGETQYF. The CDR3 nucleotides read TGTGCCAGTAGCCTGCGGGACAGGGGAGAGACCCAGTACTTC.

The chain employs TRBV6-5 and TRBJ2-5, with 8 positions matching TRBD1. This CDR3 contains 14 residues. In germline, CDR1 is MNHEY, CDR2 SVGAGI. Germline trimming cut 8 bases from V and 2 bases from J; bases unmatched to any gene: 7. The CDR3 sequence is CASGSTGVQETQYF. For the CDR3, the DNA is TGTGCCAGCGGGTCGACAGGGGTACAAGAGACCCAGTACTTC.

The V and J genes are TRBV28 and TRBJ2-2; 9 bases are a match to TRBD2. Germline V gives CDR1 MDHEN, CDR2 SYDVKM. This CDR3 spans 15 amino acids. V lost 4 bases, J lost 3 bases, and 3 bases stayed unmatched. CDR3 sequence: CASSSAGGDTGELFF. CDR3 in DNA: TGTGCCAGCAGTTCAGCGGGGGGAGACACCGGGGAGCTGTTTTTT.

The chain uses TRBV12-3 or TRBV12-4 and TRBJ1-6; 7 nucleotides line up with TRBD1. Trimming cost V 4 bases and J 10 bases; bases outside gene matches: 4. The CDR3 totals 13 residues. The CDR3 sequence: CASSSPGQSPLHF. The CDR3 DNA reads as TGTGCCAGCAGTTCACCGGGACAGTCACCCCTCCACTTT.

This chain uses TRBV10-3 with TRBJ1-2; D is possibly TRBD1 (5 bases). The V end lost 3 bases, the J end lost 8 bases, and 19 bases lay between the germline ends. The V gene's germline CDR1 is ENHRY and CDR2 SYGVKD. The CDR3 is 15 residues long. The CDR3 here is CAISEDSLIGKGYTF. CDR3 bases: TGTGCCATCAGTGAAGACAGCCTAATAGGGAAAGGCTACACCTTC.

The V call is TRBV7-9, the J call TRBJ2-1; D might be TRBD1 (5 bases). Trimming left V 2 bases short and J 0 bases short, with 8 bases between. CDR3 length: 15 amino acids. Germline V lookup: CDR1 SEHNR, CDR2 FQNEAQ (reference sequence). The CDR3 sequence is CASSLRDSSYNEQFF. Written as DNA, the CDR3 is TGTGCCAGCAGCTTACGCGACAGCTCCTACAATGAGCAGTTCTTC.

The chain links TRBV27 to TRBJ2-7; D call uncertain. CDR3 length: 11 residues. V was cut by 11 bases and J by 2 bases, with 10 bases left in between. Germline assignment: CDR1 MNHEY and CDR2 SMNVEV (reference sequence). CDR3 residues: CACVPTYEQYF. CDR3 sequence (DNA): TGTGCCTGCGTGCCAACCTACGAGCAGTACTTC.

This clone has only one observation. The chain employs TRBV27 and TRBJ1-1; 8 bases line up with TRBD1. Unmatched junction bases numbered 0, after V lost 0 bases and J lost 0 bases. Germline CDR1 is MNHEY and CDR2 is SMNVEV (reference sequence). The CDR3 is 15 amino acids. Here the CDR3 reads CASSLSRGLNTEAFF. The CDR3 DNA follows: TGTGCCAGCAGTTTATCCAGGGGGCTGAACACTGAAGCTTTCTTT.

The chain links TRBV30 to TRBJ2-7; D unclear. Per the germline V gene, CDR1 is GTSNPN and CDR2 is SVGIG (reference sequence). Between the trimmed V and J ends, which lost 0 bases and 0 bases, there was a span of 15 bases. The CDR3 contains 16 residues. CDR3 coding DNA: TGTGCCTGGAGTGTACGTAGCATAACATTCTCCTACGAGCAGTACTTC. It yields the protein CAWSVRSITFSYEQYF.

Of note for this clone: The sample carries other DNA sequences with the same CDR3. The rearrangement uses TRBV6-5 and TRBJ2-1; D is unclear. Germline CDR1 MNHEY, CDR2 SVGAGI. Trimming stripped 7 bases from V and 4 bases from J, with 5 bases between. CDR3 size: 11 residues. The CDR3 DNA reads TGTGCCAGCACAGGTTACAATGAGCAGTTCTTC. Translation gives CASTGYNEQFF.

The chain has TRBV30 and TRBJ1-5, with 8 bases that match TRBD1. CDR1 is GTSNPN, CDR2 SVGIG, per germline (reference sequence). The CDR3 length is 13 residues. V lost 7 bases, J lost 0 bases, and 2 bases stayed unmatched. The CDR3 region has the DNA TGTGCCTTAGGGACAGGTAGCAATCAGCCCCAGCATTTT. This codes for CALGTGSNQPQHF.

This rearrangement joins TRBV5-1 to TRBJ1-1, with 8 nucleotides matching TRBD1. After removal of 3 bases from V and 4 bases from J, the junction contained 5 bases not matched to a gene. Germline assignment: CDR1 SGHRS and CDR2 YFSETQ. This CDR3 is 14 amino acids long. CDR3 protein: CASSSTGVVTEAFF. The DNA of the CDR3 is TGCGCCAGCAGCTCGACAGGGGTGGTCACTGAAGCTTTCTTT.

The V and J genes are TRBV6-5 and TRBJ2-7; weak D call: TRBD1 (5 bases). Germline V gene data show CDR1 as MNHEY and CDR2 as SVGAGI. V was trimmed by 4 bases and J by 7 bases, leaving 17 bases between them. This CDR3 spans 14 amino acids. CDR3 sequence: CASSLMVGAREQYF. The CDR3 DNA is TGTGCCAGCAGTTTAATGGTTGGGGCTCGGGAGCAGTACTTC.

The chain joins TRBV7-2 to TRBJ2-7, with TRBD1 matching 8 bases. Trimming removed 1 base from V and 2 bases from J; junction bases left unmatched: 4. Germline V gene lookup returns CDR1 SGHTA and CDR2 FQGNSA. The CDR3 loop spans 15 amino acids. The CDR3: CASSLGDRRTYEQYF. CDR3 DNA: TGTGCCAGCAGCTTAGGGGACAGGAGGACCTACGAGCAGTACTTC.

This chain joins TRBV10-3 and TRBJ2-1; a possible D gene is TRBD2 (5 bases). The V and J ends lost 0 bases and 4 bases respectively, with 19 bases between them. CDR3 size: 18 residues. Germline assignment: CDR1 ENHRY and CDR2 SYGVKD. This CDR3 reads CAISESNPLNSVYNEQFF. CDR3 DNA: TGTGCCATCAGTGAGTCGAACCCCCTTAATAGCGTATACAATGAGCAGTTCTTC.

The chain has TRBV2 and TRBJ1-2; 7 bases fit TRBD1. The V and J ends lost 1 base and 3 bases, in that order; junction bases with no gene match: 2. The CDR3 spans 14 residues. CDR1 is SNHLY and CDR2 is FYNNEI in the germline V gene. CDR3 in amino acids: CASSEVQGDYGYTF. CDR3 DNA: TGTGCCAGCAGTGAAGTTCAGGGGGACTATGGCTACACCTTC. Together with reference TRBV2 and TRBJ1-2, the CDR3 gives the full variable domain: EPEVTQTPSHQVTQMGQEVILRCVPISNHLYFYWYRQILGQKVEFLVSFYNNEISEKSEIFDDQFSVERPDGSNFTLKIRSTKLEDSAMYFCASSEVQGDYGYTFGSGTRLTVV.

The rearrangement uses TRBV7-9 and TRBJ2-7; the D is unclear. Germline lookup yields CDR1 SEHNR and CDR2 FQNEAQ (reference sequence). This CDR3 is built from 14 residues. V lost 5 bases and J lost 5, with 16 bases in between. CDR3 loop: CASSRAPGRNEQYF. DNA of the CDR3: TGTGCCAGCAGCCGAGCACCTGGGCGAAACGAGCAGTACTTC.

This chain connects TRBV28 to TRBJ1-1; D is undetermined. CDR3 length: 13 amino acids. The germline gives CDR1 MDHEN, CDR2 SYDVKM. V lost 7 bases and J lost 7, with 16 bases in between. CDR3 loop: CASIKDGNLEAFF. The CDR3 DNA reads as TGTGCCAGCATTAAGGACGGGAACCTTGAAGCTTTCTTT.

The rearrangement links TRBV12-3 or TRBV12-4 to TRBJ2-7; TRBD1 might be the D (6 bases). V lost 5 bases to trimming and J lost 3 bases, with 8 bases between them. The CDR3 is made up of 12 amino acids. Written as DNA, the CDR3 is TGTGCCAGCAGTAAAGGGGGCTACGAGCAGTACTTC. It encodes CASSKGGYEQYF.

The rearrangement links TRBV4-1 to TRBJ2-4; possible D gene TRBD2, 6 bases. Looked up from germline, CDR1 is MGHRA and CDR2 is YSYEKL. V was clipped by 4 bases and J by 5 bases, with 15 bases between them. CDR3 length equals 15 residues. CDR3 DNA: TGCGCCAGCAGCCGAGAGACTAGAATTGAAAACATTCAGTACTTC. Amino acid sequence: CASSRETRIENIQYF.

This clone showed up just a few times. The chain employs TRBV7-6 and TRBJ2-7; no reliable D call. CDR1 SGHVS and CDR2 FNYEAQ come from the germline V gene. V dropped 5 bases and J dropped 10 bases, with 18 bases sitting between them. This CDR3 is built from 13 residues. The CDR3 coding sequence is TGTGCCAGCAGCCCCGGTTCAGGTGGTGTTCAGTACTTC. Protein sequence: CASSPGSGGVQYF.

DNA of the CDR3: TGTGCCAGTAGTATGAAGGGGGGGAGCTCCTACAATGAGCAGTTCTTC. Amino acids: CASSMKGGSSYNEQFF. The chain recombines TRBV19 with TRBJ2-1, with D possibly being TRBD2 (7 bases). V was trimmed by 3 bases and J by 0 bases, leaving 12 bases between them. The CDR3 loop spans 16 amino acids. From germline, CDR1 is LNHDA and CDR2 SQIVND (reference sequence).

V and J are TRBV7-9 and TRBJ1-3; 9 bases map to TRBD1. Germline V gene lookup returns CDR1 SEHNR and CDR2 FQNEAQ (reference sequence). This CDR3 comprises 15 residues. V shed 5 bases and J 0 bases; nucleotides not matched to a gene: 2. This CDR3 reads CASSLDRGSGNTIYF. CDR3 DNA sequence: TGTGCCAGCAGCCTGGACAGGGGCTCTGGAAACACCATATATTTT.